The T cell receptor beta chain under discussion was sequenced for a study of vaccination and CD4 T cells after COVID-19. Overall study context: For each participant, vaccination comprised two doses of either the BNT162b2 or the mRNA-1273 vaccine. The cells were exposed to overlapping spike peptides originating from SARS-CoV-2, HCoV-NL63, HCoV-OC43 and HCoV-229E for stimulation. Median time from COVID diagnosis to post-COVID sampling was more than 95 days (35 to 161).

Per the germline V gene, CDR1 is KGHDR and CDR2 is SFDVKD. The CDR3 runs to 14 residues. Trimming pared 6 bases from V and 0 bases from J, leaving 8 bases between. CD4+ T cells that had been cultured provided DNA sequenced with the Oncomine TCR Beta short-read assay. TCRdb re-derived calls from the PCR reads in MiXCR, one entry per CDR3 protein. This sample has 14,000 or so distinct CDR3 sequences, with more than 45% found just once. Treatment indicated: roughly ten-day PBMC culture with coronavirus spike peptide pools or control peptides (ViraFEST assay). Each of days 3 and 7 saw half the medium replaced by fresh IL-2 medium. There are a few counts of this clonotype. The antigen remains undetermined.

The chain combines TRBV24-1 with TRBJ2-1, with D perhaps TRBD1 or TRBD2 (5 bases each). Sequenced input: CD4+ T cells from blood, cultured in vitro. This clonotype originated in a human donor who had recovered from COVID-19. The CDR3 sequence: CATSKGSSYNEQFF. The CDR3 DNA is TGTGCCACCAGTAAGGGGAGCTCCTACAATGAGCAGTTCTTC.